The text below deals with one T cell receptor beta chain. The target antigen is unknown. Quantitative 5'-RACE with molecular barcodes was used to make the TCR beta libraries. TCRdb reanalysed the 5' RACE reads using MiXCR and keeps one entry per CDR3 protein. This repertoire shows 30,000 to 45,000 distinct CDR3 sequences, 16% found once; its top ten account for approximately 43%. The data originate from a study of CD8 T cells in ankylosing spondylitis. Study-level findings and limits: The authors reported significant enrichment of disease-linked clones in matched ankylosing spondylitis synovial fluid.

The CDR3 contains 15 residues. Germline CDR1 reads SGHTA; CDR2 reads FQGNSA. The ends were cut back, 8 bases at V and 4 bases at J, with 18 bases in the middle. Sequenced sample: blood. The sequence derives from a male donor with ankylosing spondylitis or in good health (not recorded which). The chain has TRBV7-2 and TRBJ2-1, with D possibly matching TRBD2 (6 bases). The CDR3 DNA sequence: TGTGCCAGCGCCGCCCCCGGGACTGGATACAATGAGCAGTTCTTC. Translating gives CASAAPGTGYNEQFF.